The entry below describes one TCR beta chain. Its antigen is not known. The entry originates in a study of OX40 agonist ivuxolimab in advanced cancers. Study-level information: Males comprised around four fifths of the group, whose mean age was about 61 years (range 23 to 79). Past anti-PD-1, anti-PD-L1 or anti-CTLA-4 therapy was accepted, and roughly 37% had received some.

General study points: Among patients with partial responses at 0.1-3.0 mg/kg, clonal expansion was among the lowest. At doses 0.1 to 3.0 mg/kg, CD4+ and CD8+ clones expanded.

Germline V gene data show CDR1 as MNHNS and CDR2 as SASEGT. CDR3 length: 13 residues. V dropped 11 bases and J dropped 4; count of bases not matched to a gene: 4. TCRdb's table, derived via immunoSEQ multiplex PCR, lists solely in-frame clones and lacks some. Of 150,000 to 170,000 clones listed, roughly 94% were seen once; the top ten hold about 0.3%. Sequencing was performed on CD4+ or CD8+ T cells sorted from blood, taken in a trial of the OX40 agonist ivuxolimab. V gene TRBV6-1 combines with J gene TRBJ1-6; 8 bases line up with TRBD1. The TCR comes from an adult with an advanced solid tumor such as melanoma, head and neck, liver or kidney cancer. The CDR3: CAADRGYNSPLHF. CDR3 sequence (DNA): TGTGCCGCTGACAGGGGTTATAATTCACCCCTCCACTTT.